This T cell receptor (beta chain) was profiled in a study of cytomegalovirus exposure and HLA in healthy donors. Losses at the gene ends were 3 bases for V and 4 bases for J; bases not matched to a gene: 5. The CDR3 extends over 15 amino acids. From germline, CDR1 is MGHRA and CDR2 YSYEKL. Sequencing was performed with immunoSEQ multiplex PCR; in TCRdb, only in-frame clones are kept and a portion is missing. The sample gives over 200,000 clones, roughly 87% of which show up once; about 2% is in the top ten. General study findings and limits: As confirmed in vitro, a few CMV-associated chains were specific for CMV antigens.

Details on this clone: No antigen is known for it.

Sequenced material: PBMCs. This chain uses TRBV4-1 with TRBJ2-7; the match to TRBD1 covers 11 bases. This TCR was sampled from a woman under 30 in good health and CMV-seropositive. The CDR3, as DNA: TGCGCCAGCAGCCAGGGGGACAGGGGGGCGTACGAGCAGTACTTC. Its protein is CASSQGDRGAYEQYF.